These 12 T cell receptor beta chains were sequenced from one sample in a study of cytomegalovirus exposure and HLA in healthy donors. Both 60 Vbeta primers and 13 Jbeta primers went into the PCR. Assay used: immunoSEQ multiplex PCR; TCRdb lists only in-frame clones, some missing. The sample lists about 180,000 clones, around 80% occurring once. Source material: PBMCs. These receptors were collected from a woman between 55 and 75 years old in good health and CMV-seropositive.

V gene TRBV7-3 combines with J gene TRBJ1-3; TRBD1 matches at 7 bases. Trimming at V came to 5 bases and at J to 0 bases, leaving 7 bases not matched to a gene. This CDR3 is built from 16 residues. Germline values: CDR1 SGHTA, CDR2 FQGTGA. The CDR3 region has the DNA TGTGCCAGCAGCCTGACAGGGATCTCCTCTGGAAACACCATATATTTT. It encodes CASSLTGISSGNTIYF. Looking up the rest from reference TRBV7-3 and TRBJ1-3 gives the full variable domain: GAGVSQTPSNKVTEKGKYVELRCDPISGHTALYWYRQSLGQGPEFLIYFQGTGAADDSGLPNDRFFAVRPEGSVSTLKIQRTERGDSAVYLCASSLTGISSGNTIYFGEGSWLTVV.

This clone was seen only a few times. V is TRBV11-3 and J is TRBJ2-1; possibly TRBD1 for D (5 bases). V dropped 1 base and J dropped 4 bases, with 8 bases sitting between them. The CDR3 length is 14 residues. Germline assignment: CDR1 SGHNT and CDR2 YENEEA. CDR3 bases: TGTGCCAGCAGCTTAGCGGACACATACAATGAGCAGTTCTTC. This encodes CASSLADTYNEQFF.

V gene TRBV10-3 combines with J gene TRBJ2-7; D gene ambiguous. V lost 10 bases and J lost 0, with 10 bases in between. CDR1 and CDR2 (germline): ENHRY, SYGVKD. The CDR3 covers 12 residues. The CDR3 DNA follows: TGTGCCACAAACAGTGGCTCCTACGAGCAGTACTTC. Translating gives CATNSGSYEQYF.

Note on this clone: Other DNA sequences in the sample encode the same CDR3. The CDR3 coding sequence is TGTGCCAGCAGCCAAGATTTAACGGGGGGGCGGAATGAGCAGTTCTTC. It is translated as CASSQDLTGGRNEQFF. The rearrangement links TRBV4-2 to TRBJ2-1, with 8 nucleotides matching TRBD2. Germline CDR1 LGHNA, CDR2 YNFKEQ. Unmatched junction bases numbered 8, after V lost 0 bases and J lost 7 bases. This CDR3 has 16 amino acids.

The chain has TRBV19 and TRBJ2-5; D gene ambiguous. CDR1 and CDR2 from the germline V gene are LNHDA and SQIVND (reference sequence). Trimming removed 2 bases from V and 5 bases from J, with 3 bases in between. CDR3 size: 11 residues. This CDR3 reads CASSIHETQYF. The CDR3 coding sequence is TGTGCCAGTAGTATACATGAGACCCAGTACTTC.

This clone was seen a few times. The chain combines TRBV18 with TRBJ2-7; 7 bases match TRBD2. Trimming removed 3 bases from V and 0 bases from J; junction bases left unmatched: 5. CDR3 size: 15 residues. The germline V gene has CDR1 KGHSH and CDR2 LQKENI. This chain's CDR3 is CASSPFSGYSYEQYF. The CDR3 DNA reads as TGTGCCAGCTCACCCTTTAGCGGGTACTCCTACGAGCAGTACTTC.

The CDR3 sequence: CAISGVSSYNEQFF. The CDR3 DNA sequence: TGTGCCATCAGTGGAGTGAGCTCCTACAATGAGCAGTTCTTC. The V gene is TRBV10-3, the J gene TRBJ2-1; D unresolved. V lost 4 bases and J 0 bases, leaving 7 bases between the germline ends. The germline gives CDR1 ENHRY, CDR2 SYGVKD. This CDR3 comprises 14 residues.

This clone was recorded a few times. The chain carries TRBV19 and TRBJ1-6; D may be TRBD1 (6 bases). V gave up 5 bases and J gave up 5 bases, with 13 bases separating them. The V gene's germline CDR1 is LNHDA and CDR2 SQIVND (reference sequence). This CDR3 region has 15 residues. The CDR3 spells CASSQVAGDNSPLHF. CDR3 nucleotides: TGTGCCAGTAGTCAGGTAGCAGGGGATAATTCACCCCTCCACTTT.

The CDR3 loop reads CASSRHRESYNSPLHF. The CDR3 coding sequence is TGTGCCAGCAGCCGGCATAGGGAGTCCTATAATTCACCCCTCCACTTT. The chain carries TRBV4-2 and TRBJ1-6; D not resolved. Germline V gene data show CDR1 as LGHNA and CDR2 as YNFKEQ. The CDR3 is 16 residues long. The V gene lost 4 bases and the J gene lost 1 base, with 11 bases spanning the gap.

The chain links TRBV7-3 to TRBJ2-3; D is possibly TRBD2 (6 bases). Trimming shortened V by 2 bases and J by 1 base, and 16 bases separated the two germline ends. This CDR3 has 17 residues. Looked up from germline, CDR1 is SGHTA and CDR2 is FQGTGA. Written as DNA, the CDR3 is TGTGCCAGCAGCTTACACCCCGGGACTCCTGGCACAGATACGCAGTATTTT. It yields the protein CASSLHPGTPGTDTQYF. The whole variable domain, remainder taken from reference TRBV7-3 and TRBJ2-3, is GAGVSQTPSNKVTEKGKYVELRCDPISGHTALYWYRQSLGQGPEFLIYFQGTGAADDSGLPNDRFFAVRPEGSVSTLKIQRTERGDSAVYLCASSLHPGTPGTDTQYFGPGTRLTVL.

The chain combines TRBV9 with TRBJ2-2; D is unclear. This CDR3 contains 14 residues. Germline lookup yields CDR1 SGDLS and CDR2 YYNGEE. Between the trimmed V and J ends, which lost 4 bases and 5 bases, there was a span of 12 bases. This CDR3 is CASSPPRLTGELFF. For the CDR3, the DNA is TGTGCCAGCAGCCCCCCAAGACTGACCGGGGAGCTGTTTTTT.

The sample holds a few counts of this clone. The rearrangement uses TRBV28 and TRBJ1-4, with 7 bases lining up with TRBD1. CDR3 length: 12 residues. V was pared by 7 bases and J by 8 bases, with 4 bases of the junction left unmatched. Germline CDR1 MDHEN, CDR2 SYDVKM. Written as DNA, the CDR3 is TGTGCCAGCAAGGGGGCGCGAGAAAAACTGTTTTTT. It specifies CASKGAREKLFF.